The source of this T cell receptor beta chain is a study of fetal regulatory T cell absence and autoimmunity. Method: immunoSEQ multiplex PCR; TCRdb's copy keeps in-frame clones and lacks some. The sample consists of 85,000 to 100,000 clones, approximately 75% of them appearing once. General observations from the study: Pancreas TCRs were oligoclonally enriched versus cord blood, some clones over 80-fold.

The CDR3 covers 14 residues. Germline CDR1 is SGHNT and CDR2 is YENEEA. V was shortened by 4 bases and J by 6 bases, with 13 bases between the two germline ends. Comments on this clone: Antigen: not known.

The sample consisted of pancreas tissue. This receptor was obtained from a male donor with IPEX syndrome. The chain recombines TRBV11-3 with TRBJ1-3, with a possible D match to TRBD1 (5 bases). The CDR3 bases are TGTGCCAGCAGCTCCGAGGGGCTCCAAAACACCATATATTTT. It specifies CASSSEGLQNTIYF. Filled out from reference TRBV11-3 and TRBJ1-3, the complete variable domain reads EAGVVQSPRYKIIEKKQPVAFWCNPISGHNTLYWYLQNLGQGPELLIRYENEEAVDDSQLPKDRFSAERLKGVDSTLKIQPAELGDSAVYLCASSSEGLQNTIYFGEGSWLTVV.